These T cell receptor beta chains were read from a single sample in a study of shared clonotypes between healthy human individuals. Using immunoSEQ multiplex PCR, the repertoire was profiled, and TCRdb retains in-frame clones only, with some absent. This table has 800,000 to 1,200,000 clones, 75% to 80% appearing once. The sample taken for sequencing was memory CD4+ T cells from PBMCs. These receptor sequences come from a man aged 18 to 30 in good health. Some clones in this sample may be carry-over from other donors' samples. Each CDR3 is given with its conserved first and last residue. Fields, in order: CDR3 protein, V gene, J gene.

CDR3 protein: CASSLFEETQYF
V gene: TRBV5-1
J gene: TRBJ2-5

CDR3 protein: CASTERTRGNTGELFF
V gene: TRBV2
J gene: TRBJ2-2

CDR3 protein: CASSRNPGQGRETQYF
V gene: TRBV11-1
J gene: TRBJ2-5

CDR3 protein: CASSSRRLRDTFISTDTQYF
V gene: TRBV7-3
J gene: TRBJ2-3

CDR3 protein: CASSRPTGVNTEAFF
V gene: TRBV5-1
J gene: TRBJ1-1

CDR3 protein: CASTSRAFTDTQYF
V gene: TRBV27
J gene: TRBJ2-3

CDR3 protein: CASSYGGGATNEKLFF
V gene: TRBV6-5
J gene: TRBJ1-4

CDR3 protein: CASSQRGWSDTEAFF
V gene: TRBV4-3
J gene: TRBJ1-1

CDR3 protein: CASSWGLSGNTIYF
V gene: TRBV7-9
J gene: TRBJ1-3

CDR3 protein: CASSDSWGGRDQPQHF
V gene: TRBV2
J gene: TRBJ1-5

CDR3 protein: CASSSLPSSGELFF
V gene: TRBV5-1
J gene: TRBJ2-2

CDR3 protein: CASSPEGGGLYGYTF
V gene: TRBV7-2
J gene: TRBJ1-2

CDR3 protein: CASSRQGGITREAFF
V gene: TRBV28
J gene: TRBJ1-1

CDR3 protein: CASSWDRLAGGELFF
V gene: TRBV5-4
J gene: TRBJ2-2

CDR3 protein: CASSVRAGLNTIYF
V gene: TRBV9
J gene: TRBJ1-3

CDR3 protein: CASSLSPNEQFF
V gene: TRBV7-2
J gene: TRBJ2-1

CDR3 protein: CASSAQYF
V gene: TRBV27
J gene: TRBJ2-7

CDR3 protein: CASSLGAGGINEQFF
V gene: TRBV7-8
J gene: TRBJ2-1

CDR3 protein: CASSQGKGPYEQYF
V gene: TRBV18
J gene: TRBJ2-7

CDR3 protein: CASSRAGGRVSETQYF
V gene: TRBV5-4
J gene: TRBJ2-5

CDR3 protein: CASSPTGSHYGYTF
V gene: TRBV5-1
J gene: TRBJ1-2

CDR3 protein: CASTSLGAGKNEQFF
V gene: TRBV28
J gene: TRBJ2-1

CDR3 protein: CATTLQSSGNTIYF
V gene: TRBV15
J gene: TRBJ1-3

CDR3 protein: CASSWPLAGNVNTQYF
V gene: TRBV5-1
J gene: TRBJ2-3

CDR3 protein: CASSALSRGAYYGYTF
V gene: TRBV19
J gene: TRBJ1-2

CDR3 protein: CASSSQGQDRGYEQYF
V gene: TRBV7-8
J gene: TRBJ2-7

CDR3 protein: CASSSLLAGDRTGELFF
V gene: TRBV19
J gene: TRBJ2-2

CDR3 protein: CASSAHRDRGAEAFF
V gene: TRBV7-2
J gene: TRBJ1-1

CDR3 protein: CASSNRGLEPQHF
V gene: TRBV18
J gene: TRBJ1-5

CDR3 protein: CAWSVDRAGELFF
V gene: TRBV30
J gene: TRBJ2-2

CDR3 protein: CASTSTGTRVYGYTF
V gene: TRBV28
J gene: TRBJ1-2

CDR3 protein: CASSLEESSYNEQFF
V gene: TRBV5-1
J gene: TRBJ2-1

CDR3 protein: CASSSEWRNTEAFF
V gene: TRBV5-6
J gene: TRBJ1-1

CDR3 protein: CASSTRQGMITEAFF
V gene: TRBV7-9
J gene: TRBJ1-1

CDR3 protein: CASSKGVGWDTEAFF
V gene: TRBV19
J gene: TRBJ1-1

CDR3 protein: CASSQSLVSSRGEQFF
V gene: TRBV4-1
J gene: TRBJ2-1

CDR3 protein: CASSLQGLIYGYTF
V gene: TRBV28
J gene: TRBJ1-2

CDR3 protein: CASSRYEVHTDTQYF
V gene: TRBV19
J gene: TRBJ2-3

CDR3 protein: CAWSRGGGYTF
V gene: TRBV30
J gene: TRBJ1-2

CDR3 protein: CSVSRSEGGEQYF
V gene: TRBV29-1
J gene: TRBJ2-7

CDR3 protein: CASSPRVRSGYTF
V gene: TRBV19
J gene: TRBJ1-2

CDR3 protein: CATSSGRGIQYF
V gene: TRBV15
J gene: TRBJ2-7

CDR3 protein: CASSSFRVSYEQYF
V gene: TRBV21-1
J gene: TRBJ2-7

CDR3 protein: CASSRLAVVYEQYF
V gene: TRBV11-2
J gene: TRBJ2-7

CDR3 protein: CASSLERWSSYEQYF
V gene: TRBV5-1
J gene: TRBJ2-7

CDR3 protein: CASSLSGGGVYEQYF
V gene: TRBV28
J gene: TRBJ2-7

CDR3 protein: CASSLGQGDTQYF
V gene: TRBV11-3
J gene: TRBJ2-3

CDR3 protein: CSALVRFNNYGYTF
V gene: TRBV29-1
J gene: TRBJ1-2

CDR3 protein: CASSEGGTYGYTF
V gene: TRBV25-1
J gene: TRBJ1-2

CDR3 protein: CASSLSGGAYNEQFF
V gene: TRBV5-1
J gene: TRBJ2-1

CDR3 protein: CASSESLWNGYTF
V gene: TRBV25-1
J gene: TRBJ1-2

CDR3 protein: CASSPASGSKNEQFF
V gene: TRBV18
J gene: TRBJ2-1

CDR3 protein: CASSRYWKGRGEQYF
V gene: TRBV4-3
J gene: TRBJ2-7

CDR3 protein: CASSPRGVTQYF
V gene: TRBV19
J gene: TRBJ2-3

CDR3 protein: CASSFRTSGSSDTQYF
V gene: TRBV5-1
J gene: TRBJ2-3

CDR3 protein: CASSMEGKMVYGYTF
V gene: TRBV19
J gene: TRBJ1-2

CDR3 protein: CASSLAGGRDTQYF
V gene: TRBV5-1
J gene: TRBJ2-3

CDR3 protein: CASTSQGWAYNEQFF
V gene: TRBV28
J gene: TRBJ2-1